The present TCR beta chain was sequenced within a study of OX40 agonist ivuxolimab in advanced cancers. Study-level background: An agonistic anti-OX40 (CD134) antibody, ivuxolimab, was used to treat the patients. Recorded diagnoses for dose-escalation patients were hepatocellular carcinoma, melanoma, renal cell or head and neck cancer.

Here immunoSEQ multiplex PCR was the method, and the copy in TCRdb shows in-frame clones only, minus some. The sample has tens of thousands of clones, about 90% seen once. V was cut by 3 bases and J by 0 bases, with 9 bases left in between. The CDR3 is 15 amino acids. Germline CDR1 is MDHEN and CDR2 is SYDVKM. The clonotype comes from an adult with an advanced solid tumor such as melanoma, head and neck, liver or kidney cancer. The material was CD4+ or CD8+ T cells sorted from blood, obtained in a trial of the OX40 agonist ivuxolimab. This sequence joins TRBV28 and TRBJ1-3, with a tentative D call TRBD1 (6 bases). This CDR3 reads CASSFLQGSGNTIYF. CDR3 DNA sequence: TGTGCCAGCAGTTTCCTACAGGGCTCTGGAAACACCATATATTTT.